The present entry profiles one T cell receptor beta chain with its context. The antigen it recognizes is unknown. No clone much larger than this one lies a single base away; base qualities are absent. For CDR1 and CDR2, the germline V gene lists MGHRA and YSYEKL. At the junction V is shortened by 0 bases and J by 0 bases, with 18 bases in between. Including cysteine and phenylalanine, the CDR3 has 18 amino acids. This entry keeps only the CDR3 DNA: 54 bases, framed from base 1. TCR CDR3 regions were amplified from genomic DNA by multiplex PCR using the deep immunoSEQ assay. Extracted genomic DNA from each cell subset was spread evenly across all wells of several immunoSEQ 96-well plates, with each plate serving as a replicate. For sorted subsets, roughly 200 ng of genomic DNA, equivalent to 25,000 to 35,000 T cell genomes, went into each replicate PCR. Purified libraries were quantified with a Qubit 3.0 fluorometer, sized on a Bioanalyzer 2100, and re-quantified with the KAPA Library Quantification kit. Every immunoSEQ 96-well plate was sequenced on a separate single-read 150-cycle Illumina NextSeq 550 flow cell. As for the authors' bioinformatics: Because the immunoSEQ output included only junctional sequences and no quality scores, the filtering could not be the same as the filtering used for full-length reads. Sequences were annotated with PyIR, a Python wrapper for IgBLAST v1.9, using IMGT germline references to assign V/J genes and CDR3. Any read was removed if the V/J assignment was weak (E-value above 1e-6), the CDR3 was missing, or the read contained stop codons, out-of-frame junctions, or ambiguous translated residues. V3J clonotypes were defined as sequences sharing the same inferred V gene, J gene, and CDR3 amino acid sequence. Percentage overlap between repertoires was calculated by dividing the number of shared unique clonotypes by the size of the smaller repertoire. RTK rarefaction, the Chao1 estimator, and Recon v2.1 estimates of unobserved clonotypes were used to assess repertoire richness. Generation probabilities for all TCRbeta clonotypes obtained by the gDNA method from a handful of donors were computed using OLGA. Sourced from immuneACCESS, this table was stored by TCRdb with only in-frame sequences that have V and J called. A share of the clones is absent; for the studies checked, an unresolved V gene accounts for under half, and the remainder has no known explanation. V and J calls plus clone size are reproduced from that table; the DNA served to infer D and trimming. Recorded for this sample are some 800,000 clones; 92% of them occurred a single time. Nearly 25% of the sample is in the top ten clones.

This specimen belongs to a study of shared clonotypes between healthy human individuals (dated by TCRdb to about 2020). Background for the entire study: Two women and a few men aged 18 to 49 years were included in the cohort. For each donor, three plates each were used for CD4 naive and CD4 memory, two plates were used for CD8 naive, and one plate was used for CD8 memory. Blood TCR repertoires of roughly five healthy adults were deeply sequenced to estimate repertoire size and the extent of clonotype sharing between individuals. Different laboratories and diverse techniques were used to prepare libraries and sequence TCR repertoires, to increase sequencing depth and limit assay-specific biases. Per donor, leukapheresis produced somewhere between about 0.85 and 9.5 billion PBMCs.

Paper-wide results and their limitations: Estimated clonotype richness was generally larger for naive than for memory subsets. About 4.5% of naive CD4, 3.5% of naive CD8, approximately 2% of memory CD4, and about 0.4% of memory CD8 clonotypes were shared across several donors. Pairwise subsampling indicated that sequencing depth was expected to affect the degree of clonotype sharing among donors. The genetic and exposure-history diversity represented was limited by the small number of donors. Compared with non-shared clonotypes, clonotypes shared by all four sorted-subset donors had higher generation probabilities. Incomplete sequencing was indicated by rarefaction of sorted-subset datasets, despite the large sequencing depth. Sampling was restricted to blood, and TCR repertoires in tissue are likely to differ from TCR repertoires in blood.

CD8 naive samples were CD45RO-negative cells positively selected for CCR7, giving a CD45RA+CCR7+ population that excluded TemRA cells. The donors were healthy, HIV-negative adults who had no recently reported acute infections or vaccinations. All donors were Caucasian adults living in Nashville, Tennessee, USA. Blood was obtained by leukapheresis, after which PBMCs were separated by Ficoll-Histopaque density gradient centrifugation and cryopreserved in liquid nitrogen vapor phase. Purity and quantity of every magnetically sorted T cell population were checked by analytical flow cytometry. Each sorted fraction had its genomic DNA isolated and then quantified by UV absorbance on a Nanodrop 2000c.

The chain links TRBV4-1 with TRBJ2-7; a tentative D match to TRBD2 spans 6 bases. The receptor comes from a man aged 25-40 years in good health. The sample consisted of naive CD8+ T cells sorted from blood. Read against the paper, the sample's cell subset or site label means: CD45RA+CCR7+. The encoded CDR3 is CASSQESLGGGISYEQYF. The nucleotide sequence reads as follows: TGCGCCAGCAGCCAAGAGTCGTTGGGAGGAGGGATCTCCTACGAGCAGTACTTC.